A selection of T cell receptor beta chains follows, all from one sample in a study. One entry per CDR3 protein, called by TCRdb with MiXCR from the 5' RACE reads. The data show about 64,000 distinct CDR3 sequences, approximately 23% seen once. Sequenced: memory CD4+ T cells sorted from a lymph node. Receptors originate from a female donor with breast cancer. The CDR3 runs from the conserved cysteine through the conserved F or W. The D gene is left open where the match is weak. Only some rows state a clone size, as once, few, many or a class for expanded clones.

CDR3aa	CDR3nt	abundance	d_gene	v_gene	j_gene
CASSSQENEKLFF	TGTGCCAGCTCATCACAGGAGAATGAAAAACTGTTTTTT	few	.	TRBV18	TRBJ1-4
CASSFDGGETQYF	TGTGCTAGCAGCTTCGATGGGGGAGAGACCCAGTACTTC	few	.	TRBV7-7	TRBJ2-5
CASSQVDREENIQYF	TGTGCCAGCAGCCAAGTTGACAGGGAGGAAAACATTCAGTACTTC	many	.	TRBV4-2	TRBJ2-4
CSASQGTYEQYF	TGCAGTGCTAGTCAGGGCACCTACGAGCAGTACTTC	.	.	TRBV20-1	TRBJ2-7
CASSLGPTSGEQYF	TGTGCCAGCAGCTTAGGACCCACGTCCGGAGAGCAGTACTTC	.	.	TRBV7-3	TRBJ2-7
CASSLERNTEAFF	TGTGCCAGCAGCTTGGAACGGAACACTGAAGCTTTCTTT	.	.	TRBV5-5	TRBJ1-1
CASREGLPLHF	TGTGCCAGCAGAGAGGGTCTACCCCTCCACTTT	few	.	TRBV2	TRBJ1-6
CASGRPEGTSPLHF	TGTGCCAGCGGACGACCGGAAGGGACCTCACCCCTCCACTTT	.	.	TRBV6-2/TRBV6-3	TRBJ1-6
CSFTSRAEASTDTQYF	TGCAGCTTCACCTCCAGGGCGGAAGCGAGCACAGATACGCAGTATTTT	few	.	TRBV29-1	TRBJ2-3
CASSLEGPDTQYF	TGTGCCAGCAGCTTAGAAGGGCCAGATACGCAGTATTTT	few	.	TRBV7-9	TRBJ2-3
CASSLGWQGNEQFF	TGTGCCAGCAGCTTAGGGTGGCAGGGGAATGAGCAGTTCTTC	.	.	TRBV7-9	TRBJ2-1
CASSQGRTFDNEQFF	TGTGCCAGCAGTCAAGGAAGGACTTTCGACAATGAGCAGTTCTTC	many	.	TRBV5-6	TRBJ2-1
CSAHPAGAETQYF	TGCAGTGCTCACCCAGCGGGAGCAGAGACCCAGTACTTC	few	TRBD2	TRBV20-1	TRBJ2-5
CSVTGATYEQYF	TGCAGTGTGACAGGGGCGACCTACGAGCAGTACTTC	medium-sized	TRBD1	TRBV20-1	TRBJ2-7
CASSLAGGDSNQPQHF	TGCGCCAGCAGCTTGGCCGGAGGTGACAGCAATCAGCCCCAGCATTTT	.	.	TRBV5-1	TRBJ1-5
CSSSQEINTEAFF	TGCAGCAGTTCCCAGGAGATTAACACTGAAGCTTTCTTT	.	.	TRBV29-1	TRBJ1-1